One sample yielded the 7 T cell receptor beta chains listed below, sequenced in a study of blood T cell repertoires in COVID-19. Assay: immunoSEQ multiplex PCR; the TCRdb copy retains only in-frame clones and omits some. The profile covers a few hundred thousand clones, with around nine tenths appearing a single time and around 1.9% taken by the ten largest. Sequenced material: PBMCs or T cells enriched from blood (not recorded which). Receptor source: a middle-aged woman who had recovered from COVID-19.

The CDR3 region is CASSLDEEGYTF. The CDR3 bases are TGTGCCAGCAGCTTAGACGAGGAGGGCTACACCTTC. The rearrangement joins TRBV5-4 to TRBJ1-2; D gene ambiguous. Germline lookup yields CDR1 SGHNT and CDR2 YYREEE (reference sequence). V was shortened by 2 bases and J by 8 bases, with 10 bases between the two germline ends. This CDR3 has 12 amino acids.

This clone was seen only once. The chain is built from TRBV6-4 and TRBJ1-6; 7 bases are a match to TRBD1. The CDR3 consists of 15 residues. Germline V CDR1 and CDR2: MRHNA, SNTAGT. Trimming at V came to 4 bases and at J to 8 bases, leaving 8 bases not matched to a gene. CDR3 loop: CASSATTGSHSPLHF. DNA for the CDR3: TGTGCCAGCAGTGCCACGACAGGGTCCCATTCACCCCTCCACTTT.

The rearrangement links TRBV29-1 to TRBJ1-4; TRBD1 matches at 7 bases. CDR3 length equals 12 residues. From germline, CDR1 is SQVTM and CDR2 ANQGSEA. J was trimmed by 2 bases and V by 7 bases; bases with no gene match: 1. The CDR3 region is CSAGQTNEKLFF. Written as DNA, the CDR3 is TGCAGCGCGGGACAGACTAATGAAAAACTGTTTTTT.

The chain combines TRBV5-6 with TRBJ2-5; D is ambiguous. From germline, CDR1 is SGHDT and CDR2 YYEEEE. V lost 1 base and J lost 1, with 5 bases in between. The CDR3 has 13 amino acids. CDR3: CASSLNTQETQYF. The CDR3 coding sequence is TGTGCCAGCAGCTTGAACACCCAAGAGACCCAGTACTTC. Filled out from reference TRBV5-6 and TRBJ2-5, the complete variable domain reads DAGVTQSPTHLIKTRGQQVTLRCSPKSGHDTVSWYQQALGQGPQFIFQYYEEEERQRGNFPDRFSGHQFPNYSSELNVNALLLGDSALYLCASSLNTQETQYFGPGTRLLVL.

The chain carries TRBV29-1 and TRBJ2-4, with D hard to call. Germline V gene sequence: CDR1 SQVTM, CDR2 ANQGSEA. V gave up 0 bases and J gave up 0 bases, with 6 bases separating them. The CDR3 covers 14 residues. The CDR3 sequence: CSVEDILAKNIQYF. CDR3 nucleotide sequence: TGCAGCGTTGAAGATATACTAGCCAAAAACATTCAGTACTTC. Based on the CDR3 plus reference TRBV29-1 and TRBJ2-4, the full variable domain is SAVISQKPSRDICQRGTSLTIQCQVDSQVTMMFWYRQQPGQSLTLIATANQGSEATYESGFVIDKFPISRPNLTFSTLTVSNMSPEDSSIYLCSVEDILAKNIQYFGAGTRLSVL.

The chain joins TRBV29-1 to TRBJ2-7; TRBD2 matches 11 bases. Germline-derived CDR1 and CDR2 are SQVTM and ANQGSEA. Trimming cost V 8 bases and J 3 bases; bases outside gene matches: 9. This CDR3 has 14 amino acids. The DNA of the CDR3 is TGCAGCACGTCGGTGGGGACTAGCGGCTACGAGCAGTACTTC. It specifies CSTSVGTSGYEQYF.

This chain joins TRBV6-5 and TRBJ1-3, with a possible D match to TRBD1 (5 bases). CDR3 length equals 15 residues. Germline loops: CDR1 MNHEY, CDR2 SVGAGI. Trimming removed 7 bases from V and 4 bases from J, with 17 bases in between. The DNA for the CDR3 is TGTGCCAGCATCCCTCGGGGGGACGGGGGAAACACCATATATTTT. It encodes CASIPRGDGGNTIYF.